The 25 T cell receptor beta chains below all came from one sample that was sequenced in a study of T cells after yellow fever vaccination. MiXCR, applied by TCRdb to the 5' RACE reads, yields one record per CDR3 protein. Here the sample spans roughly 310,000 distinct CDR3 sequences, about 9.5% being singletons. The specimen was PBMCs, collected on the day of the first yellow fever vaccination. The receptor source for this set is a man younger than 35 who received the YFV17D yellow fever vaccine.

This clonotype was counted many times. This rearrangement joins TRBV5-1 to TRBJ2-3, with D perhaps matching TRBD1 (6 bases). Trimming stripped 7 bases from V and 7 bases from J, with 34 bases between. CDR1 is SGHRS and CDR2 is YFSETQ in the germline V gene. This CDR3 is built from 19 residues. CDR3 protein: CASRPRGQFRQEAWNTQYF. In DNA, the CDR3 is TGCGCCAGCCGGCCTCGGGGACAATTCCGACAGGAAGCTTGGAATACGCAGTATTTT.

This clonotype was picked up a small number of times. This chain links TRBV6-5 with TRBJ2-7, with 9 bases that match TRBD2. The CDR3 spans 15 residues. Germline V gene lookup returns CDR1 MNHEY and CDR2 SVGAGI. The trim removed 2 bases at V and 3 bases at J, leaving 5 bases unmatched. The CDR3 DNA sequence: TGTGCCAGCAGTTACGCAATAGCGGGGGTCTACGAGCAGTACTTC. Its protein is CASSYAIAGVYEQYF.

This rearrangement joins TRBV6-1 to TRBJ2-2, with a possible D match to TRBD2 (5 bases). With 5 bases removed from V and 0 bases from J, the gap between germline ends came to 10 bases. This CDR3 region has 15 residues. Looked up from germline, CDR1 is MNHNS and CDR2 is SASEGT. CDR3: CASSKRAANTGELFF. The CDR3 DNA reads TGTGCCAGCAGTAAGAGGGCCGCGAACACCGGGGAGCTGTTTTTT.

This clonotype turned up a few times. The chain carries TRBV20-1 and TRBJ1-5; TRBD1 matches 9 bases. Unmatched junction bases numbered 9, after V lost 5 bases and J lost 4 bases. The CDR3 extends over 15 amino acids. The germline V gene has CDR1 DFQATT and CDR2 SNEGSKA (reference sequence). The CDR3 reads CSASAGTGRNQPQHF. For the CDR3, the DNA is TGCAGTGCTTCAGCCGGGACAGGGCGAAATCAGCCCCAGCATTTT.

The chain couples TRBV6-5 to TRBJ2-7; D is perhaps TRBD1 (5 bases). The germline gives CDR1 MNHEY, CDR2 SVGAGI. V was trimmed by 2 bases and J by 3 bases, leaving 8 bases between them. The CDR3 runs to 13 residues. CDR3 DNA: TGTGCCAGCAGTTACCGGCAGGGCTACGAGCAGTACTTC. It translates to CASSYRQGYEQYF.

The sample holds a few counts of this clonotype. This chain uses TRBV6-5 with TRBJ1-1, with no clear D. CDR1 MNHEY and CDR2 SVGAGI come from the germline V gene. The length of the CDR3 is 15 residues. Trimming stripped 0 bases from V and 4 bases from J, with 12 bases between. The CDR3, as DNA: TGTGCCAGCAGTTACTCCCCAGGTCTGGGCACTGAAGCTTTCTTT. Its translation: CASSYSPGLGTEAFF.

V and J are TRBV4-3 and TRBJ1-6; 7 bases agree with TRBD1. The CDR3 sequence is 14 residues long. Germline values: CDR1 LGHNA, CDR2 YSLEER. J lost 9 bases, V lost 5 bases, and 7 bases had no gene match. DNA for the CDR3: TGCGCCAGCAGCTCGGGGGGGGACAGTTCACCCCTCCACTTT. This encodes CASSSGGDSSPLHF.

CDR3: CASSPYGTTSTDTQYF. The CDR3 coding sequence is TGTGCCAGCAGCCCGTATGGGACAACTAGCACAGATACGCAGTATTTT. The genes are TRBV11-2 and TRBJ2-3, with D possibly being TRBD1 (6 bases). From germline, CDR1 is SGHAT and CDR2 FQNNGV. V lost 5 bases to trimming and J lost 0 bases, with 15 bases between them. The CDR3 contains 16 residues.

This chain joins TRBV6-2 or TRBV6-3 and TRBJ1-2, with no clear D. There are 13 residues in the CDR3. CDR1 and CDR2 (germline): MNHEY, SVGEGT. The V end lost 1 base, the J end lost 3 bases, and 6 bases lay between the germline ends. CDR3 loop: CASSYWSDYGYTF. CDR3 nucleotides: TGTGCCAGCAGTTACTGGTCCGACTATGGCTACACCTTC.

The V call is TRBV7-2, the J call TRBJ2-5; 8 positions agree with TRBD1. V lost 5 bases to trimming and J lost 4 bases; unmatched junction nucleotides: 6. Germline V gives CDR1 SGHTA, CDR2 FQGNSA. The CDR3 is made up of 14 amino acids. CDR3 coding DNA: TGTGCCAGCAGCCTACCGGACAGGGTAGAGACCCAGTACTTC. Residues: CASSLPDRVETQYF.

This clonotype has at least ten counts. CDR3 nucleotides: TGTGCCAGCAGTGACAACTCTGGGGCCAACGTCCTGACTTTC. Encoded protein: CASSDNSGANVLTF. V and J are TRBV6-4 and TRBJ2-6; no clear D. CDR1 and CDR2 (germline): MRHNA, SNTAGT. The CDR3 consists of 14 residues. V lost 2 bases and J lost 0, with 2 bases in between.

The table lists this clonotype with many counts. The rearrangement joins TRBV27 to TRBJ2-4; possibly TRBD1 or TRBD2 for D (5 bases each). The CDR3 covers 14 residues. Germline CDR1 reads MNHEY; CDR2 reads SMNVEV (reference sequence). V was trimmed by 8 bases and J by 0 bases, leaving 11 bases between them. CDR3 DNA: TGTGCCAGCGGCTGGGGGTCAGCCAAAAACATTCAGTACTTC. Translated: CASGWGSAKNIQYF.

V usage is TRBV9 and J usage is TRBJ2-3, with 11 nucleotides matching TRBD2. Losses at the gene ends were 2 bases for V and 4 bases for J; bases not matched to a gene: 9. This CDR3 is 17 amino acids long. Germline V gives CDR1 SGDLS, CDR2 YYNGEE. CDR3 residues: CASSVNSGGASSDTQYF. CDR3 sequence (DNA): TGTGCCAGCAGCGTGAATAGCGGGGGGGCCAGTTCAGATACGCAGTATTTT.

This clonotype came up a few times. The rearrangement joins TRBV24-1 to TRBJ2-5; TRBD1 might be the D (5 bases). Trimming pared 4 bases from V and 7 bases from J, leaving 15 bases between. CDR3 length: 14 residues. In germline, CDR1 is KGHDR, CDR2 SFDVKD. The chain's CDR3 is CATSDAHSTGTQYF. The CDR3 DNA reads TGTGCCACCAGTGACGCCCACTCCACAGGGACCCAGTACTTC.

J is TRBJ2-7 and V is TRBV7-8, with D uncertain. The germline V gene has CDR1 SGHVS and CDR2 FQNEAQ. V was clipped by 5 bases and J by 2 bases, with 13 bases between them. The CDR3 is 14 residues long. CDR3: CASSPPGRTYEQYV. DNA of the CDR3: TGTGCCAGCAGCCCCCCCGGTAGAACCTACGAGCAGTACGTC.

This clonotype was counted at least ten times. J is TRBJ2-7 and V is TRBV28, with a weak D call TRBD2 (5 bases). The CDR3 extends over 13 amino acids. Germline V gene sequence: CDR1 MDHEN, CDR2 SYDVKM. Trimming removed 6 bases at V and 1 base at J, with 10 bases between. The CDR3 DNA is TGTGCCAGCAGCCCTTTAGCGTCCTACGAGCAGTACGTC. As protein: CASSPLASYEQYV.

The table lists this clonotype with a few counts. The chain couples TRBV19 to TRBJ2-3; D may be TRBD1 or TRBD2 (5 bases each). Per germline, CDR1 LNHDA and CDR2 SQIVND (reference sequence). V was pared by 6 bases and J by 3 bases, with 13 bases between. CDR3 length: 14 amino acids. The DNA of the CDR3 is TGTGCCAGTAGACCCCCGGGGCGGACAGATACGCAGTATTTT. Its protein product is CASRPPGRTDTQYF.

This clonotype turned up a few times. The chain couples TRBV19 to TRBJ2-7; 7 bases fit TRBD1. CDR3 size: 14 residues. Germline values: CDR1 LNHDA, CDR2 SQIVND (reference sequence). V shed 7 bases, J shed 2 bases, and the junction held 8 bases outside the gene matches. The CDR3 spells CASTRDSRTYEQYF. Here the CDR3 DNA reads TGTGCCAGTACCCGGGACAGCAGAACCTACGAGCAGTACTTC.

This clonotype has a handful of counts. The V gene is TRBV20-1, the J gene TRBJ2-1, with a weak D call TRBD2 (7 bases). The germline V and J ends were trimmed by 5 bases and 0 bases, with 11 bases remaining between them. The CDR3 spans 14 residues. Germline CDR1 DFQATT, CDR2 SNEGSKA (reference sequence). DNA for the CDR3: TGCAGTGCTGGCGGGGGCCACTCCTACAATGAGCAGTTCTTC. It translates to CSAGGGHSYNEQFF.

The chain couples TRBV30 to TRBJ1-6, with D unclear. CDR1 GTSNPN and CDR2 SVGIG come from the germline V gene (reference sequence). V lost 0 bases and J lost 0, with 6 bases in between. This CDR3 has 15 residues. The DNA of the CDR3 is TGTGCCTGGAGTGTACGGATCTCCTATAATTCACCCCTCCACTTT. This codes for CAWSVRISYNSPLHF.

This clonotype was counted between two and nine times. The rearrangement uses TRBV12-3 or TRBV12-4 and TRBJ1-5; D call uncertain. V lost 6 bases and J lost 4, with 16 bases in between. This CDR3 is 15 amino acids long. Here the CDR3 reads CASSKNGDGNQPQHF. As DNA, the CDR3 is TGTGCCAGCAGCAAAAACGGGGATGGTAATCAGCCCCAGCATTTT.

V and J are TRBV7-2 and TRBJ2-7; the D gene is possibly TRBD2 (6 bases). V was pared by 8 bases and J by 6 bases, with 20 bases between. CDR1 and CDR2 (germline): SGHTA, FQGNSA. This CDR3 has 14 amino acids. Here the CDR3 reads CASGPAGSLTEQYF. CDR3 sequence (DNA): TGTGCCAGCGGGCCGGCGGGGTCTTTGACCGAGCAGTACTTC.

The sample holds many counts of this clonotype. The CDR3 nucleotides read TGTGCCAGCAGCCCCAGGGTAAATGAAAAACTGTTTTTT. It yields the protein CASSPRVNEKLFF. The chain links TRBV7-2 to TRBJ1-4; maybe TRBD1 (5 bases). CDR1 and CDR2 from the germline V gene are SGHTA and FQGNSA. This CDR3 is 13 amino acids long. The ends were cut back, 5 bases at V and 5 bases at J, with 9 bases in the middle.

The chain links TRBV4-2 to TRBJ2-3; 10 positions agree with TRBD2. CDR1 is LGHNA, CDR2 YNFKEQ, per germline. The CDR3 has 16 amino acids. The ends lost 4 bases at V and 2 bases at J; junction bases unmatched: 6. The CDR3 DNA sequence: TGTGCCAGCAGCCCCCTAGCGGGGGCCACCACAGATACGCAGTATTTT. This translates into CASSPLAGATTDTQYF.

The chain joins TRBV18 to TRBJ1-1; D is ambiguous. The germline V and J ends were trimmed by 2 bases and 5 bases, with 15 bases remaining between them. CDR1 and CDR2 (germline): KGHSH, LQKENI. The CDR3 has 15 amino acids. CDR3 nucleotides: TGTGCCAGCTCACCATGGACGGGGTTTGAGACTGAAGCTTTCTTT. This codes for CASSPWTGFETEAFF.